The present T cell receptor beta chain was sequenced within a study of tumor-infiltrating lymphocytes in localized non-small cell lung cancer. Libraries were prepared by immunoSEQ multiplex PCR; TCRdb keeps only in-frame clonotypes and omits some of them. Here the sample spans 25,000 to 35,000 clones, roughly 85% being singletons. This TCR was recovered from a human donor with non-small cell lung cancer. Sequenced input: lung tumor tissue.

CDR3 coding DNA: TGTGCCAGCTCACAAAACACCCTAACCGTTGGGGAAAAACTGTTTTTT. The encoded protein is CASSQNTLTVGEKLFF. The J gene is TRBJ1-4, the V gene TRBV18, with unresolved D. Trimming removed 4 bases from V and 8 bases from J, with 20 bases in between. This CDR3 spans 16 amino acids. From germline, CDR1 is KGHSH and CDR2 LQKENI.